This T cell receptor (beta chain) appears in the sequencing data of a study of cytomegalovirus exposure and HLA in healthy donors. Overall study context: T cells numbering around 190 million yielded around 120 million unique TCR beta sequences in an earlier analysis.

Only a few counts were recorded for this clone. The antigen remains undetermined. Overall study results and limits: Per a prior analysis, the majority of TCR beta V segments were productive roughly 90% or roughly 30% of the time. Investigators reported about 160 TCR beta chains as tied to cytomegalovirus.

Both 60 Vbeta primers and 13 Jbeta primers went into the PCR. This table comes from immunoSEQ multiplex PCR, and its TCRdb copy is limited to in-frame clones, with some not included. The sample includes over 130,000 clones, over 75% of them seen just once. The CDR3 is 17 residues long. The germline CDR1 and CDR2 sequences are SGHNT and YYREEE (reference sequence). V lost 3 bases to trimming and J lost 0 bases; unmatched junction nucleotides: 5. The source is a woman aged 40 to 50 in good health and CMV-seronegative. V gene TRBV5-4 combines with J gene TRBJ1-3; 11 bases agree with TRBD1. The source material was PBMCs. The CDR3 DNA is TGTGCCAGCAGCTCCTGGACAGGGGGCTTCTCTGGAAACACCATATATTTT. Its protein product is CASSSWTGGFSGNTIYF.